The 18 T cell receptor beta chains given below trace back to one sample, sequenced in a study of blood T cell repertoires in COVID-19. Only in-frame clones appear in the TCRdb table, and some are missing; sequencing was by immunoSEQ multiplex PCR. The sample includes about 170,000 clones, 85% of them seen just once. Source material: peripheral blood. The receptors were gathered from a woman older than 75 with COVID-19, enrolled during active disease.

This clone has a handful of counts. The chain carries TRBV6-1 and TRBJ2-7, with a possible D match to TRBD2 (6 bases). V dropped 1 base and J dropped 3 bases, with 16 bases sitting between them. The CDR3 has 16 amino acids. Germline CDR1 MNHNS, CDR2 SASEGT. The CDR3 DNA is TGTGCCAGCAGTGAAGTTGGACACGGGGGAGGCTACGAGCAGTACTTC. It specifies CASSEVGHGGGYEQYF.

V gene TRBV7-8 combines with J gene TRBJ2-1, with 9 bases identical to TRBD2. The CDR3 length is 17 residues. In germline, CDR1 is SGHVS, CDR2 FQNEAQ. V trimming: 5 bases; J trimming: 0 bases; junction bases outside the gene matches: 8. CDR3 coding DNA: TGTGCCAGCAGCGCGTGGACTAGCGCTGGCTCCTACAATGAGCAGTTCTTC. It encodes CASSAWTSAGSYNEQFF. The variable domain in full, with the rest retrieved from reference TRBV7-8 and TRBJ2-1, is GAGVSQSPRYKVAKRGQDVALRCDPISGHVSLFWYQQALGQGPEFLTYFQNEAQLDKSGLPSDRFFAERPEGSVSTLKIQRTQQEDSAVYLCASSAWTSAGSYNEQFFGPGTRLTVL.

The count of this clone is one. V gene TRBV7-9 combines with J gene TRBJ2-2, with D unclear. V was clipped by 4 bases and J by 6 bases, with 15 bases between them. The CDR3 sequence is 15 residues long. Germline V gene lookup returns CDR1 SEHNR and CDR2 FQNEAQ (reference sequence). The DNA for the CDR3 is TGTGCCAGCAGCTCTGCCACGAGTTTCCCCGGGGAGCTGTTTTTT. It is translated as CASSSATSFPGELFF.

This sequence joins TRBV20-1 and TRBJ1-1, with D possibly TRBD1 on 6 matching bases. Germline loops: CDR1 DFQATT, CDR2 SNEGSKA (reference sequence). This CDR3 contains 11 residues. Deletions cut 5 bases from V and 7 bases from J, with 11 bases between. The DNA of the CDR3 is TGCAGTGCTTACAGGGCCGGTGAAGCTTTCTTT. It translates to CSAYRAGEAFF.

This rearrangement joins TRBV1 to TRBJ2-7; the table gives TRBD2 as D, unverified against the DNA. TRBV1 corresponds to a pseudogene. The CDR3 runs to 11 residues. This chain's CDR3 is CTGSGNYEQYF. Written as DNA, the CDR3 is TGCACCGGGAGCGGAAACTACGAGCAGTACTTC.

The chain has TRBV2 and TRBJ1-2; unclear D gene. CDR1 and CDR2 (germline): SNHLY, FYNNEI. This CDR3 contains 15 residues. Trimming left V 2 bases short and J 7 bases short, with 17 bases between. For the CDR3, the DNA is TGTGCCAGCAGTGAATCATCCGGGGATTTTGTTGGCTACACCTTC. Translation gives CASSESSGDFVGYTF.

The genes are TRBV3-1 (or the pseudogene TRBV3-2) and TRBJ2-2; D ambiguous. V was cut by 4 bases and J by 4 bases, with 4 bases left in between. The germline CDR1 and CDR2 sequences are LGHDT and YNNKEL (reference sequence). The length of the CDR3 is 12 residues. In DNA form, the CDR3 reads TGTGCCAGCAGCCTCCGCACCGGGGAGCTGTTTTTT. This translates into CASSLRTGELFF.

This clone has a handful of counts. This chain connects TRBV18 to TRBJ2-1, with TRBD2 matching over 12 bases. Germline V lookup: CDR1 KGHSH, CDR2 LQKENI. The CDR3 totals 15 residues. V shed 5 bases, J shed 4 bases, and the junction held 3 bases outside the gene matches. CDR3 sequence: CASSGTSGRYNEQFF. In DNA, the CDR3 is TGTGCCAGCTCAGGGACTAGCGGGCGGTACAATGAGCAGTTCTTC.

The chain combines TRBV5-1 with TRBJ2-3, with TRBD2 identical over 11 bases. V was clipped by 4 bases and J by 6 bases; unmatched bases: 10. Germline CDR1 and CDR2: SGHRS and YFSETQ. The CDR3 loop spans 16 amino acids. The CDR3 sequence is CASSPVLAGGRDTQYF. The CDR3 DNA sequence: TGCGCCAGCAGCCCTGTCCTAGCGGGGGGACGGGATACGCAGTATTTT.

The chain has TRBV7-8 and TRBJ2-5, with 16 nucleotides matching TRBD2. Germline V gene data show CDR1 as SGHVS and CDR2 as FQNEAQ. V shed 3 bases and J 2 bases; nucleotides not matched to a gene: 0. The CDR3 runs 16 residues. The CDR3 bases are TGTGCCAGCAGCTTGGGACTAGCGGGGGGGCAAGAGACCCAGTACTTC. Its protein product is CASSLGLAGGQETQYF. The entire variable domain, with the rest obtained from reference TRBV7-8 and TRBJ2-5, is as follows: GAGVSQSPRYKVAKRGQDVALRCDPISGHVSLFWYQQALGQGPEFLTYFQNEAQLDKSGLPSDRFFAERPEGSVSTLKIQRTQQEDSAVYLCASSLGLAGGQETQYFGPGTRLLVL.

This clone has a handful of counts. This chain links TRBV12-3 or TRBV12-4 with TRBJ1-3; TRBD1 matches 9 bases. Trimming at V came to 6 bases and at J to 9 bases, leaving 6 bases not matched to a gene. The CDR3 consists of 13 residues. CDR3 sequence: CASRTGGLGTIYF. CDR3 sequence (DNA): TGTGCCAGCAGGACAGGGGGACTTGGCACCATATATTTT.

V is TRBV28 and J is TRBJ1-3; D remains ambiguous. Germline CDR1 is MDHEN and CDR2 is SYDVKM. V was cut by 1 base and J by 4 bases, with 14 bases left in between. The CDR3 spans 16 residues. The CDR3 DNA reads as TGTGCCAGCAGTTTATCGGTTATGGGAGGGGGAAACACCATATATTTT. It encodes CASSLSVMGGGNTIYF. The whole variable domain, filled in from reference TRBV28 and TRBJ1-3, reads DVKVTQSSRYLVKRTGEKVFLECVQDMDHENMFWYRQDPGLGLRLIYFSYDVKMKEKGDIPEGYSVSREKKERFSLILESASTNQTSMYLCASSLSVMGGGNTIYFGEGSWLTVV.

The sample holds one count of this clone. V and J are TRBV5-1 and TRBJ2-3; D is unclear. There are 14 residues in the CDR3. Germline V gene lookup returns CDR1 SGHRS and CDR2 YFSETQ. The V end lost 4 bases, the J end lost 2 bases, and 11 bases lay between the germline ends. The DNA for the CDR3 is TGCGCCAGCAGCCCCCCCCCTTCCACAGATACGCAGTATTTT. It is translated as CASSPPPSTDTQYF.

The gene calls are TRBV5-4 and TRBJ1-1; unclear D gene. Looked up from germline, CDR1 is SGHNT and CDR2 is YYREEE (reference sequence). This CDR3 comprises 15 residues. The V and J ends lost 0 bases and 0 bases respectively, with 9 bases between them. CDR3 amino acids: CASSLAGMMNTEAFF. CDR3 coding DNA: TGTGCCAGCAGCTTGGCCGGTATGATGAACACTGAAGCTTTCTTT.

V usage is TRBV9 and J usage is TRBJ2-5; tentative D call: TRBD2 (6 bases). This CDR3 is 12 amino acids long. V lost 4 bases and J 5 bases, leaving 9 bases between the germline ends. Germline V gene data show CDR1 as SGDLS and CDR2 as YYNGEE. CDR3 region: CASSPREETQYF. The CDR3 bases are TGTGCCAGCAGCCCCCGGGAGGAGACCCAGTACTTC. The full variable domain, with the rest looked up from reference TRBV9 and TRBJ2-5, is DSGVTQTPKHLITATGQRVTLRCSPRSGDLSVYWYQQSLDQGLQFLIQYYNGEERAKGNILERFSAQQFPDLHSELNLSSLELGDSALYFCASSPREETQYFGPGTRLLVL.

The rearrangement links TRBV24-1 to TRBJ1-2, with D possibly TRBD1 on 6 matching bases. The CDR3 is made up of 15 amino acids. The V gene lost 2 bases and the J gene lost 5 bases, with 14 bases spanning the gap. Germline V gene sequence: CDR1 KGHDR, CDR2 SFDVKD. CDR3 nucleotides: TGTGCCACCAGTGATTCCCCAGGGGCCACTTATGGCTACACCTTC. This gives the protein CATSDSPGATYGYTF.

The rearrangement joins TRBV7-9 to TRBJ1-2; 7 bases fit TRBD1. CDR3 length: 14 amino acids. The V segment lost 5 bases and the J segment 4 bases; nucleotides outside the gene matches: 7. CDR1 is SEHNR, CDR2 FQNEAQ, per germline (reference sequence). CDR3 region: CASSPSGGSYGYTF. The CDR3 DNA reads as TGTGCCAGCAGCCCCTCAGGGGGGAGCTATGGCTACACCTTC.

The rearrangement uses TRBV6-6 and TRBJ1-3; possibly TRBD1 for D (5 bases). Germline assignment: CDR1 MNHNY and CDR2 SVGAGI (reference sequence). The CDR3 covers 15 residues. Trimming shortened V by 7 bases and J by 0 bases, and 13 bases separated the two germline ends. The CDR3 region is CASTMDTLSGNTIYF. The CDR3 DNA sequence: TGTGCCAGCACCATGGACACCCTCTCTGGAAACACCATATATTTT.